The clone carrying this T cell receptor (beta chain) was detected many times. TCR beta CDR3 regions were amplified from RNA transcripts. First-round RT-PCR of the TCR CDR3 relied on the HTBI primer set. TCRdb re-called the multiplex PCR reads through MiXCR, storing one row per CDR3 protein. The table lists hundreds of thousands of distinct CDR3 sequences, around 13% of them singletons. The patients, who ranged from 18 to 65 in age, presented with newly diagnosed hyperthyroidism lasting under 2 months. Each diagnosis drew on symptoms, thyroxine, TRAb, thyroid ultrasound and orbital computed tomography findings. The data stem from a study of T cells in Graves' hyperthyroidism and ophthalmopathy. CDR1 is GTSNPN and CDR2 is SVGIG in the germline V gene (reference sequence). The CDR3 has 17 amino acids. The ends lost 1 base at V and 3 bases at J; junction bases unmatched: 6.

The sequenced sample was blood. The TCR originated in a woman in her twenties or thirties with Graves' hyperthyroidism that later progressed to Graves' ophthalmopathy. The gene calls are TRBV30 and TRBJ2-6; 10 positions match TRBD1. The CDR3 loop is CAWSEGDRGGGANVLTF. The CDR3 DNA reads as TGTGCCTGGAGTGAAGGGGACAGGGGCGGTGGGGCCAACGTCCTGACTTTC.